This T cell receptor beta chain was found in a study of technical replicates of blood from a handful of donors. Germline V gene lookup returns CDR1 SGHKS and CDR2 YYEKEE (reference sequence). The CDR3 is 16 amino acids. V was cut by 2 bases and J by 2 bases, with 16 bases left in between. Sequenced by immunoSEQ multiplex PCR; TCRdb stores in-frame clones only, minus some. This sample carries about 74,000 clones, 75% to 90% of them seen once, and the ten largest clones take approximately 0.39%. The J gene is TRBJ1-1, the V gene TRBV5-5; D gene uncertain. This sequence originates from a human donor in good health. Sequences were obtained from T cells isolated from PBMCs. The CDR3 is CASSFSPNIANTEAFF. The CDR3 DNA is TGTGCCAGCAGCTTTTCCCCAAACATCGCCAACACTGAAGCTTTCTTT. The full variable domain, its missing parts supplied by reference TRBV5-5 and TRBJ1-1, is DAGVTQSPTHLIKTRGQQVTLRCSPISGHKSVSWYQQVLGQGPQFIFQYYEKEERGRGNFPDRFSARQFPNYSSELNVNALLLGDSALYLCASSFSPNIANTEAFFGQGTRLTVV.